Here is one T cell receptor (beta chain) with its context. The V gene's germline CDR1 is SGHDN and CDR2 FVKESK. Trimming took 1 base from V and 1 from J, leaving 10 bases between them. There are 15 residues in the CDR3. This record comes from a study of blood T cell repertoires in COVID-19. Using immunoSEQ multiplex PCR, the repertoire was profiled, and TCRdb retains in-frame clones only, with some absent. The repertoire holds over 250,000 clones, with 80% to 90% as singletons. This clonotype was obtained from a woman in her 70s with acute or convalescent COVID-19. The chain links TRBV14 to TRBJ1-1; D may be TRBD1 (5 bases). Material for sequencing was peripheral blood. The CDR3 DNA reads TGTGCCAGCAGCCAAGCAGGGAAAACGAACACTGAAGCTTTCTTT. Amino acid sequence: CASSQAGKTNTEAFF.